These 14 T cell receptor beta chains originate from one sample sequenced in a study of graft-versus-host responses after intestinal transplantation. No antigens are known for them. Assay: immunoSEQ multiplex PCR; the TCRdb copy retains only in-frame clones and omits some. The sample has approximately 80,000 clones; 70% to 90% are singletons. The source was unstimulated CD4+ T cells sorted from spleen or lymph node cells, collected before intestinal transplant. The source is a human donor who received an intestinal transplant.

The V call is TRBV9, the J call TRBJ2-3, with 13 bases that match TRBD2. Germline CDR1 SGDLS, CDR2 YYNGEE. This CDR3 is built from 18 residues. V shed 4 bases, J shed 1 base, and the junction held 9 bases outside the gene matches. Here the CDR3 DNA reads TGTGCCAGCAGCCCAGGACTAGCGGGGGCCGTAGGCACAGATACGCAGTATTTT. Translation gives CASSPGLAGAVGTDTQYF.

The chain has TRBV15 and TRBJ2-3; 7 positions match TRBD2. Germline V gene lookup returns CDR1 LNHNV and CDR2 YYDKDF (reference sequence). The CDR3 is made up of 20 amino acids. Unmatched junction bases numbered 19, after V lost 3 bases and J lost 1 base. The DNA for the CDR3 is TGTGCCACCAGCAGGGGCGTAGGCGTGGGCCTGGGGAGGGGCACAGATACGCAGTATTTT. Encoded protein: CATSRGVGVGLGRGTDTQYF.

CDR3 sequence reads: CASSDKGLNYEQYF. The CDR3 nucleotides are TGCGCCAGCAGTGATAAGGGGTTAAATTACGAGCAGTACTTC. The rearrangement uses TRBV10-1 and TRBJ2-7; weak D call: TRBD1 (5 bases). Trimming pared 3 bases from V and 4 bases from J, leaving 13 bases between. Germline values: CDR1 WNHNN, CDR2 SYGVQD (reference sequence). The CDR3 loop spans 14 amino acids.

The chain carries TRBV2 and TRBJ1-5, with 9 bases that match TRBD1. Per germline, CDR1 SNHLY and CDR2 FYNNEI. The CDR3 consists of 18 residues. The V and J ends lost 5 bases and 3 bases, in that order; junction bases with no gene match: 14. CDR3 sequence (DNA): TGTGCCAGCAGTCCTCTAAGCCGGGACAGGGTTGTCAATCAGCCCCAGCATTTT. Encoded protein: CASSPLSRDRVVNQPQHF. Full variable domain (remainder filled in from reference TRBV2 and TRBJ1-5): EPEVTQTPSHQVTQMGQEVILRCVPISNHLYFYWYRQILGQKVEFLVSFYNNEISEKSEIFDDQFSVERPDGSNFTLKIRSTKLEDSAMYFCASSPLSRDRVVNQPQHFGDGTRLSIL.

The table lists this clone with a count of one. The V gene is TRBV9, the J gene TRBJ2-2; possible D gene TRBD2, 7 bases. Germline V gene sequence: CDR1 SGDLS, CDR2 YYNGEE. Trimming took off 0 bases at V and 8 bases at J, with 17 bases between the two ends. CDR3 length: 16 residues. CDR3 bases: TGTGCCAGCAGCGTAGATCCAAGGGGGAGGGCGGGGGAGCTGTTTTTT. Its protein product is CASSVDPRGRAGELFF.

This clone was counted only a few times. J is TRBJ1-1 and V is TRBV5-4; weak D call: TRBD1 (6 bases). The V gene lost 0 bases and the J gene lost 8 bases, with 20 bases spanning the gap. The CDR3 loop spans 16 amino acids. In germline, CDR1 is SGHNT, CDR2 YYREEE (reference sequence). DNA for the CDR3: TGTGCCAGCAGCTTGGACCCCACATTCAGGGGAACCGAAGCTTTCTTT. Amino acid sequence: CASSLDPTFRGTEAFF.

This chain links TRBV28 with TRBJ2-2, with TRBD1 identical over 7 bases. V lost 4 bases, J lost 5 bases, and 10 bases stayed unmatched. This CDR3 has 16 amino acids. In germline, CDR1 is MDHEN, CDR2 SYDVKM. In DNA, the CDR3 is TGTGCCAGCAGTTCGCGACAGGGACCTGGGACCGGGGAGCTGTTTTTT. This encodes CASSSRQGPGTGELFF.

V gene TRBV28 combines with J gene TRBJ1-3; a weak D match, TRBD1 (5 bases). Germline CDR1 reads MDHEN; CDR2 reads SYDVKM. V shed 4 bases and J shed 0 bases, with 13 bases lying between them. This CDR3 comprises 16 residues. This CDR3 reads CASSSPGGSSGNTIYF. The CDR3 DNA follows: TGTGCCAGCAGTTCCCCGGGGGGGAGCTCTGGAAACACCATATATTTT.

The chain carries TRBV27 and TRBJ2-1; no reliable D call. V lost 3 bases to trimming and J lost 0 bases, with 9 bases between them. Germline V gene lookup returns CDR1 MNHEY and CDR2 SMNVEV (reference sequence). This CDR3 contains 15 residues. The CDR3 nucleotides read TGTGCCAGCAGTTTCGGTCGGGTCTCCTACAATGAGCAGTTCTTC. This encodes CASSFGRVSYNEQFF.

V is TRBV5-1 and J is TRBJ2-7, with a tentative D call TRBD1 (5 bases). Per germline, CDR1 SGHRS and CDR2 YFSETQ. The CDR3 is 13 residues long. Trimming left V 5 bases short and J 0 bases short, with 9 bases between. The CDR3 DNA is TGCGCCAGCAGAAAGGACAACTCCTACGAGCAGTACTTC. Its protein product is CASRKDNSYEQYF.

The chain recombines TRBV4-2 with TRBJ1-1; 10 bases are a match to TRBD1. V lost 1 base, J lost 6 bases, and 8 bases stayed unmatched. The CDR3 is 16 amino acids. The germline gives CDR1 LGHNA, CDR2 YNFKEQ. The CDR3 loop reads CASSQGDRGTGSEAFF. CDR3 DNA sequence: TGTGCCAGCAGCCAAGGGGACAGGGGTACTGGGTCTGAAGCTTTCTTT.

The chain couples TRBV9 to TRBJ2-4; 10 positions agree with TRBD2. The length of the CDR3 is 18 residues. The germline gives CDR1 SGDLS, CDR2 YYNGEE. V lost 0 bases and J lost 3; bases outside the gene matches: 9. The CDR3 nucleotides read TGTGCCAGCAGCGTAGTTAGGAGCGGGAGGGCCGGCAAAAACATTCAGTACTTC. Translated: CASSVVRSGRAGKNIQYF.

V gene TRBV6-6 combines with J gene TRBJ1-6; the D gene is possibly TRBD1 (5 bases). This CDR3 contains 15 residues. Trimming shortened V by 9 bases and J by 0 bases, and 12 bases separated the two germline ends. CDR1 is MNHNY and CDR2 is SVGAGI in the germline V gene (reference sequence). DNA of the CDR3: TGTGCCAGTCGCCCCAGGGTCTCCTATAATTCACCCCTCCACTTT. The encoded protein is CASRPRVSYNSPLHF.

CDR3 protein: CASSFGGPDYEQYF. The CDR3 DNA is TGTGCCAGCAGTTTTGGGGGACCGGACTACGAGCAGTACTTC. The rearrangement links TRBV28 to TRBJ2-5, with D tentatively TRBD1 or TRBD2 (5 bases each). Matching the DNA end better, TRBJ2-7 makes the J call doubtful. There are 14 residues in the CDR3. The germline V gene has CDR1 MDHEN and CDR2 SYDVKM.